This T cell receptor (beta chain) was sequenced in a study of human T cells and chemical hapten exposure. On the study more broadly: All patients underwent weekly scalp dosing with diphenylcyclopropenone for the full roughly 25-week study.

Unique molecular identifiers were attached to individual cDNA molecules during library preparation. TCRdb reprocessed the RACE reads with MiXCR, giving one entry per CDR3 protein. The repertoire holds around 120,000 distinct CDR3 sequences, with approximately 15% as singletons. Time point defined: pre-sensitization, week 0. Treatment indicated: therapeutic diphenylcyclopropenone sensitization with weekly scalp DPC. Germline V lookup: CDR1 SQVTM, CDR2 ANQGSEA. V was cut by 4 bases and J by 4 bases, with 13 bases left in between. The CDR3 is 14 amino acids. Here the sequenced sample was whole blood, taken in connection with sensitization to the hapten diphenylcyclopropenone (DPC). This sequence joins TRBV29-1 and TRBJ2-2; D might be TRBD2 (5 bases). The receptor was derived from a woman in her late teens or twenties with alopecia areata. Some clones in this sample may be carry-over from other donors' samples. The CDR3, as DNA: TGCAGCGTTGGTACAGTCGCGGGCACCGGGGAGCTGTTTTTT. Encoded protein: CSVGTVAGTGELFF.